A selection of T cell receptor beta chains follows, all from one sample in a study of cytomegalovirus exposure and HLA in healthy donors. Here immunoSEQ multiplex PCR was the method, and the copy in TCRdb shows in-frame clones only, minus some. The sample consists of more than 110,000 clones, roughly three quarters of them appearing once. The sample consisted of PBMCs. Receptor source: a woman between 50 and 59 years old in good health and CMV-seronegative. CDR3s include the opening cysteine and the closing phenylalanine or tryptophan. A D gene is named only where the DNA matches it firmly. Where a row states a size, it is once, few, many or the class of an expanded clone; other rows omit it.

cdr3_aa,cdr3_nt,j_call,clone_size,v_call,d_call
CASSEGTGDNQPQHF,TGTGCCAGCAGTGAGGGGACAGGGGACAATCAGCCCCAGCATTTT,TRBJ1-5,.,TRBV6-1,TRBD1
CASSSNRGPAYEQYF,TGTGCCAGCAGCTCAAACAGGGGTCCGGCCTACGAGCAGTACTTC,TRBJ2-7,.,TRBV6-5,TRBD1
CARSITGVSTDTQYF,TGTGCCAGATCCATTACAGGAGTTAGCACAGATACGCAGTATTTT,TRBJ2-3,.,TRBV2,.
CASSSGLAATYNEQFF,TGTGCCAGCAGCTCGGGACTAGCGGCTACCTACAATGAGCAGTTCTTC,TRBJ2-1,few,TRBV4-2,TRBD2
CASSYRDRGTEAFF,TGTGCCAGCAGTTACCGGGACAGGGGCACTGAAGCTTTCTTT,TRBJ1-1,.,TRBV6-6,TRBD1
CAWSDRDGEKLFF,TGTGCCTGGAGTGACAGGGATGGTGAAAAACTGTTTTTT,TRBJ1-4,.,TRBV30,.
CASSSFGQGSNQPQHF,TGTGCCAGCAGTTCCTTTGGACAGGGTAGCAATCAGCCCCAGCATTTT,TRBJ1-5,.,TRBV6-5,TRBD1
CASSSTMQAGANVLTF,TGTGCCAGCAGTTCGACTATGCAGGCTGGGGCCAACGTCCTGACTTTC,TRBJ2-6,.,TRBV27,.
CASSWRGNTEAFF,TGCGCCAGCAGCTGGCGGGGGAACACTGAAGCTTTCTTT,TRBJ1-1,.,TRBV5-1,.
CASSQKGLANTDTQYF,TGCGCCAGCAGCCAAAAGGGTCTAGCCAACACAGATACGCAGTATTTT,TRBJ2-3,.,TRBV4-1,.
CASSPSSQVNNEKLFF,TGCGCCAGCAGCCCCTCCTCACAGGTCAATAATGAAAAACTGTTTTTT,TRBJ1-4,once,TRBV5-1,.
CASSSEGQGQEQYF,TGTGCCAGCAGCTCCGAGGGACAGGGGCAAGAGCAGTACTTC,TRBJ2-7,.,TRBV7-8,TRBD1
CASSLTSGGPSSYEQYF,TGTGCCAGCAGCTTGACTAGCGGGGGGCCCTCCTCCTACGAGCAGTACTTC,TRBJ2-7,.,TRBV7-9,TRBD2
CASSPLGAPREQYF,TGTGCCAGCAGCCCGTTGGGAGCCCCGCGGGAGCAGTACTTC,TRBJ2-7,.,TRBV7-3,.
CASSMVPPRSQPQHF,TGTGCCAGTAGTATGGTCCCCCCTCGGTCTCAGCCCCAGCATTTT,TRBJ1-5,.,TRBV19,.
CASSLVGGRTEAFF,TGTGCCAGCAGCTTGGTCGGGGGGAGGACTGAAGCTTTCTTT,TRBJ1-1,.,TRBV5-4,.
CASSLYRGSSTEAFF,TGTGCCAGCAGCCTCTACAGGGGGTCCAGCACTGAAGCTTTCTTT,TRBJ1-1,.,TRBV4-2,TRBD1
CASSRGGYTF,TGTGCCAGCTCCCGGGGGGGCTACACCTTC,TRBJ1-2,.,TRBV6-1,.
CASRLGGRGTGDDGYTF,TGTGCAAGTCGCTTAGGGGGCCGAGGGACAGGGGACGATGGCTACACCTTC,TRBJ1-2,.,TRBV12-2,.
CASRMDYGNTIYF,TGTGCCAGCAGAATGGACTACGGAAACACCATATATTTT,TRBJ1-3,.,TRBV2,.
CASRRGSSYNSPLHF,TGTGCCAGCAGGCGAGGGAGCTCCTATAATTCACCCCTCCACTTT,TRBJ1-6,few,TRBV6-1,.
CASSLDRGGDNEQFF,TGCGCCAGCAGCTTGGACCGGGGGGGAGACAATGAGCAGTTCTTC,TRBJ2-1,.,TRBV5-1,TRBD2
CASSSTGGTQYF,TGTGCCAGCAGCTCGACAGGAGGGACCCAGTACTTC,TRBJ2-5,.,TRBV5-6,.
CASSTQGAREKLFF,TGTGCCAGCAGCACACAGGGAGCGAGGGAAAAACTGTTTTTT,TRBJ1-4,.,TRBV7-2,.
CASSLGTNNQPQHF,TGCGCCAGCAGCTTGGGGACAAATAATCAGCCCCAGCATTTT,TRBJ1-5,.,TRBV5-1,.
CASTVHPGFYYSNQPQHF,TGTGCCAGCACCGTCCACCCAGGCTTTTATTATAGCAATCAGCCCCAGCATTTT,TRBJ1-5,.,TRBV5-8,.
CACSNRDYEQYF,TGTGCCTGCTCAAACAGGGACTACGAGCAGTACTTC,TRBJ2-7,.,TRBV30,.
CASSFGRNTGELFF,TGTGCCAGCAGTTTCGGGAGGAACACCGGGGAGCTGTTTTTT,TRBJ2-2,.,TRBV27,.
CATSRLAGGNNEQFF,TGTGCCACCAGCAGACTAGCGGGGGGGAACAATGAGCAGTTCTTC,TRBJ2-1,few,TRBV15,TRBD2
CASRPRTGNSYEQYF,TGTGCCAGTAGACCTAGGACAGGAAACTCCTACGAGCAGTACTTC,TRBJ2-7,once,TRBV19,TRBD1
CASSETGGSEQFF,TGTGCCAGCAGTGAAACGGGCGGGAGCGAGCAGTTCTTC,TRBJ2-1,.,TRBV2,TRBD2
CASSFGQAGTGELFF,TGTGCCAGCAGCTTTGGACAGGCTGGGACCGGGGAGCTGTTTTTT,TRBJ2-2,few,TRBV5-4,TRBD1
CASSPFLAGGDYGYTF,TGCGCCAGCAGCCCCTTCCTGGCCGGCGGCGACTATGGCTACACCTTC,TRBJ1-2,once,TRBV4-1,.
CASSRGQDTGELFF,TGCGCCAGCAGCCGCGGGCAGGATACCGGGGAGCTGTTTTTT,TRBJ2-2,.,TRBV5-1,.
CASSRGTDNNEQFF,TGTGCCAGCAGTCGGGGGACAGACAACAATGAGCAGTTCTTC,TRBJ2-1,medium-sized,TRBV6-4,.
CASSLFDGNDIEAFF,TGTGCCAGCAGCTTGTTTGACGGGAACGATATCGAAGCTTTCTTT,TRBJ1-1,.,TRBV5-6,.
CASSYRTGFGYEQYF,TGTGCCAGTAGTTACCGGACAGGGTTTGGCTACGAGCAGTACTTC,TRBJ2-7,.,TRBV19,TRBD1
CASSYSGTKGETQYF,TGCGCCAGCAGCTATTCGGGGACAAAGGGTGAGACCCAGTACTTC,TRBJ2-5,.,TRBV5-1,.
CASSLAGQGGYENYEQYF,TGCGCCAGCAGCTTAGCGGGACAGGGTGGGTATGAGAATTACGAGCAGTACTTC,TRBJ2-7,once,TRBV5-1,TRBD1
CASNLGHNTGELFF,TGTGCCAGTAACTTGGGACATAACACCGGGGAGCTGTTTTTT,TRBJ2-2,few,TRBV19,.
CASRAGAIPGNGYTF,TGTGCCAGTAGGGCAGGGGCGATCCCTGGGAATGGCTACACCTTC,TRBJ1-2,once,TRBV19,.
CASSQGDRGDYEQYF,TGTGCCAGCAGCCAAGGGGACAGGGGAGATTACGAGCAGTACTTC,TRBJ2-7,.,TRBV4-2,TRBD1
CASSYPRVGPGELFF,TGTGCCAGCAGTTACCCCAGGGTGGGTCCCGGGGAGCTGTTTTTT,TRBJ2-2,.,TRBV6-5,.
CASSLAAGGYYGYTF,TGTGCCAGCAGCTTAGCGGCAGGGGGCTACTATGGCTACACCTTC,TRBJ1-2,.,TRBV7-8,TRBD1
CASSLALGDNSPLHF,TGTGCCAGCAGCTTGGCGCTCGGAGATAATTCACCCCTCCACTTT,TRBJ1-6,.,TRBV5-4,.
CASSQEVLAGVPDTQYF,TGTGCCAGCAGCCAAGAGGTTCTAGCGGGGGTGCCAGATACGCAGTATTTT,TRBJ2-3,.,TRBV4-2,TRBD2